This T cell receptor (beta chain) originates from a study of radiation and T cells in renal cell carcinoma. Study-level points and caveats: From baseline, blood top tumor clonotypes peaked at 2 weeks post-radiation. No pretreatment tumor biopsies were available for baseline clonotypes.

In regard to this clone: Its specificity is unknown.

The CDR3 contains 15 residues. After removal of 4 bases from V and 3 bases from J, the junction contained 3 bases not matched to a gene. Germline V gives CDR1 SGHDT, CDR2 YYEEEE. The time point denotes: blood 2 weeks post-SBRT. The treatment is: 15 Gy SBRT to primary tumor, nephrectomy 4 weeks later. Clones were sequenced by immunoSEQ multiplex PCR, and TCRdb holds only the in-frame ones, with some missing. In the table there are 120,000 or so clones, more than 75% of which are singletons. Material: blood, obtained from a patient whose treatment included radiotherapy and nephrectomy. The rearrangement uses TRBV5-6 and TRBJ2-1; TRBD2 matches 11 bases. The source is a woman in her sixties or seventies with renal cell carcinoma. CDR3 DNA: TGTGCCAGCAGCCTGACTAGCGGGGTCTACAATGAGCAGTTCTTC. It yields the protein CASSLTSGVYNEQFF.